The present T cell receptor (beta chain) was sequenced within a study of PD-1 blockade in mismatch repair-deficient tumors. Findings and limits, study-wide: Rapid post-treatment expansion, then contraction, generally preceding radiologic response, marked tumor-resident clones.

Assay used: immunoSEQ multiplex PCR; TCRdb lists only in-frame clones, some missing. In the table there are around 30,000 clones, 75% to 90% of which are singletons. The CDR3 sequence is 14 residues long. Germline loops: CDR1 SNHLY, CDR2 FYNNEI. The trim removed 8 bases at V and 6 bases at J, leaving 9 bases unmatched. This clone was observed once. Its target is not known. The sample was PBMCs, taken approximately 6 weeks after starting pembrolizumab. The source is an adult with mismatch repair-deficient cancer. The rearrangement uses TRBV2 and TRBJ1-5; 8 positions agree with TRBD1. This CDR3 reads CASLPQGAGQPQHF. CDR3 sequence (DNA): TGTGCCAGCCTTCCGCAGGGGGCCGGTCAGCCCCAGCATTTT.